Given below is one T cell receptor beta chain in context. This sample was taken from a study of T cell changes during pregnancy in multiple sclerosis. Per germline, CDR1 SGHTA and CDR2 FQGTGA. V was trimmed by 3 bases and J by 7 bases, leaving 16 bases between them. CDR3 length equals 15 residues. The assay was immunoSEQ multiplex PCR, and TCRdb's table has in-frame clones only and misses some. The sample yields 59,000 or so clones, approximately 90% seen once. The material sequenced was peripheral blood, taken in the third trimester of pregnancy. The chain has TRBV7-3 and TRBJ2-1, with D uncertain. The receptor was derived from a female donor in good health, enrolled as a control in a pregnancy study. CDR3 nucleotide sequence: TGTGCCAGCAGCTTTACCAGCAGGCCCCTTAATGAGCAGTTCTTC. Translating it yields CASSFTSRPLNEQFF.